Described below is a single T cell receptor beta chain sequence and its context. The sample belongs to a study of blood T cell repertoires in COVID-19. The overall study: Sites in the United States, Italy and Spain provided acute and convalescent COVID-19 samples. Sources were T cells, B-cell-depleted T cells, or PBMCs; the material itself was cDNA or gDNA.

The CDR3 is 14 amino acids. CDR1 and CDR2 (germline): SGHNT, YENEEA. V gave up 3 bases and J gave up 6 bases; unmatched junction bases: 2. Under the authors' procedure: The assay estimated nucleated cells by amplifying reference gene primers. The repertoire was sequenced with immunoSEQ multiplex PCR; TCRdb's copy has only in-frame clones and lacks some. V, J and clone size are taken as reported in that table, and D and trimming were inferred from the DNA itself. The profile covers roughly 88,000 clones, with 80% to 90% appearing a single time and 15% taken by the ten largest. This clonotype was sampled from a woman older than 75 with acute or convalescent COVID-19. The sample taken for sequencing was peripheral blood. The chain carries TRBV11-3 and TRBJ2-4; 10 bases are a match to TRBD2. The CDR3 is CASSFSSGGNIQYF. In DNA form, the CDR3 reads TGTGCCAGCAGCTTTTCTAGCGGGGGAAACATTCAGTACTTC.